The following is a T cell receptor beta chain sequence with its context. V lost 3 bases and J 1 base, leaving 6 bases between the germline ends. This CDR3 spans 13 amino acids. Germline V gene data show CDR1 as SGHTA and CDR2 as FQGTGA. This sample is part of a study of blood T cell repertoires in COVID-19. Study-wide context: Samples of COVID-19 (acute and convalescent) were obtained from the United States, Italy and Spain. PBMCs, B-cell-depleted T cells, or T cells provided the cDNA or gDNA that made up the material.

In the original processing: Nucleated cell number was recorded as an estimate derived from reference gene primer amplification. Sequencing was performed with immunoSEQ multiplex PCR; in TCRdb, only in-frame clones are kept and a portion is missing. V and J calls and clone size are those listed in that table; D and trimming were worked out from the DNA. The data show some 120,000 clones, with 84% seen just once and approximately 12% held by the top ten. Input material: peripheral blood. The J gene is TRBJ1-1, the V gene TRBV7-3; D is ambiguous. This clonotype was obtained from a woman aged 25 to 39 who had recovered from COVID-19. The chain's CDR3 is CASSLSGNTEAFF. The CDR3 bases are TGTGCCAGCAGCTTGAGCGGGAACACTGAAGCTTTCTTT.